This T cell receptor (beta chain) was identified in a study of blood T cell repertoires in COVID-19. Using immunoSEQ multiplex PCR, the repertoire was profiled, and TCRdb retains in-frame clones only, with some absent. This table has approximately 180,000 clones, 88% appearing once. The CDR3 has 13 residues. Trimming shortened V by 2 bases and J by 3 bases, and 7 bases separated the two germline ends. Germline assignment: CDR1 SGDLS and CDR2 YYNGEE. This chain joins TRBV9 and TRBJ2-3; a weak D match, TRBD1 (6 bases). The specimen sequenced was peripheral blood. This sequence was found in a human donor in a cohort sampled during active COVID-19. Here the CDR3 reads CASSVTGTDTQYF. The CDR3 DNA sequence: TGTGCCAGCAGCGTTACAGGGACAGATACGCAGTATTTT.